The present T cell receptor (beta chain) was sequenced within a study of shared clonotypes between healthy human individuals. The assay was immunoSEQ multiplex PCR, and TCRdb's table has in-frame clones only and misses some. This table holds about 490,000 clones, about three quarters found once. Material for sequencing was PBMCs. The source of this sequence is a woman aged 35 to 49 in good health. Some clones in this sample may be carry-over from other donors' samples.

The CDR3 DNA is TGTGCCAGCTCACCACCCGAGACTAAGAATGAGCAGTTCTTC. It yields the protein CASSPPETKNEQFF. J is TRBJ2-1 and V is TRBV18; D is possibly TRBD2 (5 bases). Germline loops: CDR1 KGHSH, CDR2 LQKENI. Trimming took off 0 bases at V and 7 bases at J, with 10 bases between the two ends. The CDR3 contains 14 residues.